This T cell receptor beta chain emerged from a study of cytomegalovirus exposure and HLA in healthy donors. Turning to the study itself: In a later analysis, the roughly 120 validation repertoires were reported to have used the same platform as the roughly 600 first-cohort repertoires. Whole-study findings and limits: Subsequent analysis found a tendency for first-cohort TCR clusters to co-occur within the 120 or so validation repertoires. Cytomegalovirus-associated status was assigned to approximately 160 TCR beta chains.

This CDR3 has 16 residues. The V segment lost 0 bases and the J segment 4 bases; nucleotides outside the gene matches: 7. The germline V gene encodes CDR1 SGHRS and CDR2 YFSETQ. Data came from immunoSEQ multiplex PCR; TCRdb stores just in-frame clones and leaves some out. The repertoire consists of 150,000 to 200,000 clones, with more than 75% occurring once and the leading ten covering roughly 3%. With respect to this clone: Its specificity is unknown.

This chain links TRBV5-1 with TRBJ1-3; 7 bases align to TRBD1. This TCR was sampled from a man aged 18 to 29 in good health and CMV-seronegative. Material for sequencing was PBMCs. The CDR3 DNA follows: TGCGCCAGCAGCTTGGCCCTGGACAGGCCCGGAAACACCATATATTTT. Protein sequence: CASSLALDRPGNTIYF. The whole variable domain, remainder taken from reference TRBV5-1 and TRBJ1-3, is KAGVTQTPRYLIKTRGQQVTLSCSPISGHRSVSWYQQTPGQGLQFLFEYFSETQRNKGNFPGRFSGRQFSNSRSEMNVSTLELGDSALYLCASSLALDRPGNTIYFGEGSWLTVV.